The sequence of this TCR beta chain was determined in a study of PD-L1 blockade in urothelial cancer. About the research overall: About 90% of the roughly 29 patients were males with bladder-origin urothelial cancer. Study-level findings and limits: Pretreatment TCR clonality in blood, when below the median, was predictive of better survival.

Diagnoses among patients were locally advanced or metastatic urothelial carcinoma. The number of samples from each patient was between 1 and 8, taken pretreatment and on-treatment. CDR3 size: 13 residues. Germline loops: CDR1 LNHDA, CDR2 SQIVND (reference sequence). The ends were cut back, 1 base at V and 8 bases at J, with 10 bases in the middle. Comment on this clone: Its antigen is unknown.

Method: immunoSEQ multiplex PCR; TCRdb's copy keeps in-frame clones and lacks some. The repertoire holds roughly 84,000 clones, with 82% as singletons. Sample: PBMCs, taken around atezolizumab (anti-PD-L1) treatment. This rearrangement joins TRBV19 to TRBJ2-3, with D unclear. The TCR was taken from a man between 65 and 85 years old with urothelial cancer. CDR3 sequence (DNA): TGTGCCAGTAGTATAGGTCGGGTTGGTACGCAGTATTTT. Translation: CASSIGRVGTQYF.